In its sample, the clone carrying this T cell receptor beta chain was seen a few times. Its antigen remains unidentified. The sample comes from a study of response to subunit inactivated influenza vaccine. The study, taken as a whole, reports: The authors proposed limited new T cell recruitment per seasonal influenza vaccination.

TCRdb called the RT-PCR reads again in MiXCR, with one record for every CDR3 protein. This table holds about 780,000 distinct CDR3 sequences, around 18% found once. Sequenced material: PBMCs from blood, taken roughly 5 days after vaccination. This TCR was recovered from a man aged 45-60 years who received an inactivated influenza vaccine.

CDR3 residues: CASRTGRIVMNTEAFF. The DNA for the CDR3 is TGTGCCAGCAGGACGGGACGGATTGTAATGAACACTGAAGCTTTCTTT. The rearrangement uses TRBV28 and TRBJ1-1; tentative D call: TRBD1 (5 bases). The V end lost 6 bases, the J end lost 0 bases, and 17 bases lay between the germline ends. The CDR3 length is 16 residues. Germline values: CDR1 MDHEN, CDR2 SYDVKM.